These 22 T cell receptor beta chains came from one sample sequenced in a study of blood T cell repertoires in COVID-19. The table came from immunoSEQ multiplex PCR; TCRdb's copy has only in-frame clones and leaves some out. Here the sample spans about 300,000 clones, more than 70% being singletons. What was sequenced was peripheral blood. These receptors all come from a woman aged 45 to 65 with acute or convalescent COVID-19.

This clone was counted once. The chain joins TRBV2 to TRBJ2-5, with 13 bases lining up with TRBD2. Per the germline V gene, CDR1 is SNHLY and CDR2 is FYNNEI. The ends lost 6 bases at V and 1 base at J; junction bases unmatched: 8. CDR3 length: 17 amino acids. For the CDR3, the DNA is TGTGCCAGCAGGCTTACTACTAGCGGGAGGGCCCAAGAGACCCAGTACTTC. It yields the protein CASRLTTSGRAQETQYF.

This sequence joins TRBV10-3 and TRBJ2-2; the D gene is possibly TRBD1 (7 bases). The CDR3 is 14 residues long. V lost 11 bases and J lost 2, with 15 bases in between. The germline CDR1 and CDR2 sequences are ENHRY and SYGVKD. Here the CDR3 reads CAAGGTDNTGELFF. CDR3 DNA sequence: TGTGCCGCCGGCGGGACAGATAACACCGGGGAGCTGTTTTTT.

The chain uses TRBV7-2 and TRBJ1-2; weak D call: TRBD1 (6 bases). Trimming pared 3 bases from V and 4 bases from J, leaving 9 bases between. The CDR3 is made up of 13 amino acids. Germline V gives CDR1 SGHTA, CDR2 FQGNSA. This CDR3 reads CASSFDRFYGYTF. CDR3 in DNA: TGTGCCAGCAGCTTCGACAGGTTCTATGGCTACACCTTC.

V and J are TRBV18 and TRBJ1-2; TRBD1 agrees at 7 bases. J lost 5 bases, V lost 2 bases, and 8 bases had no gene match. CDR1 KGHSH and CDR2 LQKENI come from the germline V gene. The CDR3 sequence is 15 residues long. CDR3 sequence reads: CASSPTQGIGYGYTF. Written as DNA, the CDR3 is TGTGCCAGCTCACCAACACAGGGGATCGGTTATGGCTACACCTTC.

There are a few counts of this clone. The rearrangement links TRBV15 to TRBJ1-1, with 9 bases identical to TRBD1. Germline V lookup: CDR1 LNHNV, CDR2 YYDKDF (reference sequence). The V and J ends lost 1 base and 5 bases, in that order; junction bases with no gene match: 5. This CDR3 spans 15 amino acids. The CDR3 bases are TGTGCCACCAGCAGAGGTGGACAGGGGAGGACTGAAGCTTTCTTT. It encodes CATSRGGQGRTEAFF. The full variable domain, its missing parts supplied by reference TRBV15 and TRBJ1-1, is DAMVIQNPRYQVTQFGKPVTLSCSQTLNHNVMYWYQQKSSQAPKLLFHYYDKDFNNEADTPDNFQSRRPNTSFCFLDIRSPGLGDTAMYLCATSRGGQGRTEAFFGQGTRLTVV.

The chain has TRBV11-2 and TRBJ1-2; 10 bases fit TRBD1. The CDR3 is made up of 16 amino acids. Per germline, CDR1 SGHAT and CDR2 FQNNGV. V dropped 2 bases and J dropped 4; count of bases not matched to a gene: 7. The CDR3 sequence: CASSLRGTGASYGYTF. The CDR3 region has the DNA TGTGCCAGCAGCTTAAGGGGGACAGGGGCATCCTATGGCTACACCTTC.

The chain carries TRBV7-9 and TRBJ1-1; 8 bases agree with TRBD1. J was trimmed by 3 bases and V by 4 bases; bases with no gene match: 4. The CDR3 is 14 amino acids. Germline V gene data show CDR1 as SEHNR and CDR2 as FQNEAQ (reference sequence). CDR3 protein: CASSSRQGYTEAFF. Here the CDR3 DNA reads TGTGCCAGCAGCTCGCGACAGGGGTACACTGAAGCTTTCTTT.

The CDR3 loop is CASSVSTDTQYF. Written as DNA, the CDR3 is TGTGCCAGCAGCGTATCGACAGATACGCAGTATTTT. This chain joins TRBV9 and TRBJ2-3; D not resolved. The CDR3 contains 12 residues. V was clipped by 1 base and J by 3 bases, with 3 bases between them. The germline V gene has CDR1 SGDLS and CDR2 YYNGEE.

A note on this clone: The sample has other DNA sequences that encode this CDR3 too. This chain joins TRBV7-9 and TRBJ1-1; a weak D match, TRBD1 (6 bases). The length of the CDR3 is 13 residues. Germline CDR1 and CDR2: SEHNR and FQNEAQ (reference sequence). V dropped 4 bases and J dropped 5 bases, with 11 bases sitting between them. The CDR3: CASSSTGNTEAFF. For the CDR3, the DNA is TGTGCCAGCAGCTCCACAGGGAATACTGAAGCTTTCTTT.

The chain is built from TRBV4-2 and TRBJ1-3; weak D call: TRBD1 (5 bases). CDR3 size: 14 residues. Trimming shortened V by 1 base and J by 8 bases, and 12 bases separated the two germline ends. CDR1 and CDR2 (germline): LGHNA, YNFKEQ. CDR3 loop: CASSQAWGEDTIYF. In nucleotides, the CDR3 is TGTGCCAGCAGCCAAGCGTGGGGCGAGGACACCATATATTTT.

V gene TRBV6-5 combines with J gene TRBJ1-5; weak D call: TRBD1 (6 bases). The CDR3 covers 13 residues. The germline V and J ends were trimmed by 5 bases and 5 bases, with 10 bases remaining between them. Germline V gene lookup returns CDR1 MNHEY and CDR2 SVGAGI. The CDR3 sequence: CASSTGKYQPQHF. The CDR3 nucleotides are TGTGCCAGCAGTACAGGGAAATATCAGCCCCAGCATTTT.

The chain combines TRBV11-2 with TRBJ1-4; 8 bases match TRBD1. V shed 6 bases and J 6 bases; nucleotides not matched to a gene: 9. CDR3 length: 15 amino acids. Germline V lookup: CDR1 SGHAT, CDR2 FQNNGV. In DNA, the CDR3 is TGTGCCAGCAGGCCCGGGCAGGGGGCTCATGAAAAACTGTTTTTT. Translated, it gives CASRPGQGAHEKLFF.

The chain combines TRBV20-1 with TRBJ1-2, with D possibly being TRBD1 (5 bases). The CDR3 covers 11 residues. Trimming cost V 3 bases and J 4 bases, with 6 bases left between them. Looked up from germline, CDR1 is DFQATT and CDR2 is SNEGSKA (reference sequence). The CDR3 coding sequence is TGCAGTGCTAGTGACAGCTATGGCTACACCTTC. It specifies CSASDSYGYTF.

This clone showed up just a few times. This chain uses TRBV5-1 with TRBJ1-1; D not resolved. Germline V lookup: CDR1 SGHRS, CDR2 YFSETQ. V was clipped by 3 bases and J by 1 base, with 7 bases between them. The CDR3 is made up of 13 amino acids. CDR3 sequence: CASSSGPNTEAFF. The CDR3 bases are TGCGCCAGCAGCTCAGGTCCGAACACTGAAGCTTTCTTT.

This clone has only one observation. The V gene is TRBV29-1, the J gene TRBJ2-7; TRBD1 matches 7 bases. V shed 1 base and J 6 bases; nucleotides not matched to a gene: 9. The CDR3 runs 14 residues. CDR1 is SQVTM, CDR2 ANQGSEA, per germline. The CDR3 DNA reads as TGCAGCGTTGAAGTTCCCGGGACAGACTCCGAGCAGTACTTC. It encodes CSVEVPGTDSEQYF.

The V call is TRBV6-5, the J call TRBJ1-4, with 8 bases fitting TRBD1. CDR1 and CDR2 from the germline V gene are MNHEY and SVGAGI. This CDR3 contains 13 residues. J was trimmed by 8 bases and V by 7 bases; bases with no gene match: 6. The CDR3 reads CASTQGAGEKLFF. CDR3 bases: TGTGCCAGCACCCAGGGGGCGGGAGAAAAACTGTTTTTT.

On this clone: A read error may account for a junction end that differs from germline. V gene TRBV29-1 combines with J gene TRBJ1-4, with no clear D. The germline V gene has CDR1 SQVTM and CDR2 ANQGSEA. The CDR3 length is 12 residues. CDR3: CSVEDPASQVHF. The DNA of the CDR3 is TGCAGCGTTGAAGATCCGGCGTCCCAGGTCCATTTT.

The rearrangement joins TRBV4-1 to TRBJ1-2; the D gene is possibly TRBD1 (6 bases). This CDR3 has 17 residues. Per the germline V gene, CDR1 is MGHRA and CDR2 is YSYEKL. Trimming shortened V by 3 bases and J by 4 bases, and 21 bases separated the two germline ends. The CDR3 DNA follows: TGCGCCAGCAGCCACCGGGACATTCCCCAATCGGGCTATGGCTACACCTTC. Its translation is CASSHRDIPQSGYGYTF.

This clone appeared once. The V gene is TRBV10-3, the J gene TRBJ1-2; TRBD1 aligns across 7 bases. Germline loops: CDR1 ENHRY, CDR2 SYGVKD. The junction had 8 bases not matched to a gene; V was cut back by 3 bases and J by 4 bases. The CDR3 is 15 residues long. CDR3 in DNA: TGTGCCATCAGTGACCTACAGGGGACCATCTATGGCTACACCTTC. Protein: CAISDLQGTIYGYTF.

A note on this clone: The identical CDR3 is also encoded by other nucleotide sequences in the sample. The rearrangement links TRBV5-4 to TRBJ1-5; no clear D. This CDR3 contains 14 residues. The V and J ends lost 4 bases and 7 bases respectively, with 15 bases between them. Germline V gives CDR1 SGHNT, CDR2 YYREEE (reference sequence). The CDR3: CASSLGGMGQPQHF. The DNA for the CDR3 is TGTGCCAGCAGCCTTGGAGGGATGGGGCAGCCCCAGCATTTT.

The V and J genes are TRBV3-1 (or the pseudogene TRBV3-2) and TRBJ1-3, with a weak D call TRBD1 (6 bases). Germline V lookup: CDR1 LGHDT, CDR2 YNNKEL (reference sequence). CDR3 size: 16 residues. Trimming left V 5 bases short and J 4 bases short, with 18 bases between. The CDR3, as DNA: TGTGCCAGCAGCTCGGGACACCTACAAAGGGGAAACACCATATATTTT. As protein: CASSSGHLQRGNTIYF.

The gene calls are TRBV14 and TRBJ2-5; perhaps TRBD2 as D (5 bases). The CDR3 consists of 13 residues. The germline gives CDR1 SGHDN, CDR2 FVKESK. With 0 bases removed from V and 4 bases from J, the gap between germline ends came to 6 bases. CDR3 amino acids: CASSQEDLETQYF. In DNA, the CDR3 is TGTGCCAGCAGCCAAGAGGACTTAGAGACCCAGTACTTC.